The 21 T cell receptor beta chains below all came from one sample that was sequenced in a study of cytomegalovirus exposure and HLA in healthy donors. Both 60 Vbeta primers and 13 Jbeta primers went into the PCR. The table came from immunoSEQ multiplex PCR; TCRdb's copy has only in-frame clones and leaves some out. The sample lists around 35,000 clones; around 70% were seen once. Source material: PBMCs. The receptors here all came from a man aged 25-45 years in good health and CMV-seronegative.

This rearrangement joins TRBV6-4 to TRBJ2-3; 10 nucleotides match TRBD2. This CDR3 region has 15 residues. The germline V gene encodes CDR1 MRHNA and CDR2 SNTAGT. V shed 0 bases, J shed 4 bases, and the junction held 1 base outside the gene matches. The CDR3 DNA sequence: TGTGCCAGCAGTGACTCAGCGGGAGGGCCAGATACGCAGTATTTT. Protein sequence: CASSDSAGGPDTQYF.

V and J are TRBV19 and TRBJ2-1; D unclear. Germline assignment: CDR1 LNHDA and CDR2 SQIVND (reference sequence). Trimming pared 3 bases from V and 14 bases from J, leaving 17 bases between. This CDR3 comprises 13 residues. The CDR3 DNA sequence: TGTGCCAGTAGTATGAGGAAGGTGTCCGAGAAGTTCTTC. Its translation is CASSMRKVSEKFF.

There are a few counts of this clone. The junction and the germline gene differ at one end; a read error may be behind it. The chain recombines TRBV28 with TRBJ1-5; 8 nucleotides line up with TRBD1. Per the germline V gene, CDR1 is MDHEN and CDR2 is SYDVKM. This CDR3 region has 14 residues. DNA of the CDR3: TGTGCCAGCAGTTTAGGACAGGGCAATCGGCCCCAGCATTTT. Encoded protein: CASSLGQGNRPQHF.

The rearrangement uses TRBV28 and TRBJ2-1; 13 bases line up with TRBD2. Germline CDR1 reads MDHEN; CDR2 reads SYDVKM. J gave up 4 bases and V 3 bases, and 3 bases lay outside the gene matches. The CDR3 has 16 amino acids. This CDR3 reads CASSFTSGRAYNEQFF. Here the CDR3 DNA reads TGTGCCAGCAGTTTCACTAGCGGGAGGGCTTACAATGAGCAGTTCTTC.

This clone was picked up a small number of times. The chain carries TRBV5-1 and TRBJ1-1; D not resolved. The V end lost 2 bases, the J end lost 5 bases, and 13 bases lay between the germline ends. Germline-derived CDR1 and CDR2 are SGHRS and YFSETQ. The CDR3 is 14 amino acids. The CDR3 bases are TGCGCCAGCAGCTTCACAGACCGAGGGACTGAAGCTTTCTTT. This translates into CASSFTDRGTEAFF.

This clone was observed a few times. The same CDR3 is also encoded by other DNA sequences in this sample. The CDR3 reads CASSPSPNTEAFF. The CDR3 DNA reads TGTGCCAGCAGCCCTAGTCCCAACACTGAAGCTTTCTTT. The chain recombines TRBV7-3 with TRBJ1-1; no clear D. CDR1 is SGHTA, CDR2 FQGTGA, per germline. V was cut by 5 bases and J by 2 bases, with 9 bases left in between. This CDR3 contains 13 residues.

The chain recombines TRBV19 with TRBJ2-1; no clear D gene. Germline-derived CDR1 and CDR2 are LNHDA and SQIVND (reference sequence). The germline V and J ends were trimmed by 5 bases and 8 bases, with 16 bases remaining between them. The CDR3 has 14 residues. Here the CDR3 reads CASSPRSELDEQFF. CDR3 nucleotides: TGTGCCAGTAGTCCCCGCTCGGAGCTCGATGAGCAGTTCTTC.

This sequence joins TRBV7-2 and TRBJ1-2; 9 bases are shared with TRBD1. CDR1 is SGHTA, CDR2 FQGNSA, per germline. V shed 1 base, J shed 1 base, and the junction held 4 bases outside the gene matches. The CDR3 sequence is 16 residues long. The CDR3 nucleotides are TGTGCCAGCAGCTTAGTAGGACAGGGGAGTAACTATGGCTACACCTTC. This translates into CASSLVGQGSNYGYTF. Drawing the rest from reference TRBV7-2 and TRBJ1-2, the complete variable domain is GAGVSQSPSNKVTEKGKDVELRCDPISGHTALYWYRQSLGQGLEFLIYFQGNSAPDKSGLPSDRFSAERTGGSVSTLTIQRTQQEDSAVYLCASSLVGQGSNYGYTFGSGTRLTVV.

V gene TRBV14 combines with J gene TRBJ2-7, with 11 bases identical to TRBD2. Losses at the gene ends were 4 bases for V and 2 bases for J; bases not matched to a gene: 4. The CDR3 totals 15 residues. Germline assignment: CDR1 SGHDN and CDR2 FVKESK. This CDR3 is CASSLRLAGTYEQYF. For the CDR3, the DNA is TGTGCCAGCAGCCTCCGACTAGCGGGGACCTACGAGCAGTACTTC.

The chain employs TRBV11-2 and TRBJ2-2; 9 nucleotides agree with TRBD2. The CDR3 spans 16 residues. V gave up 0 bases and J gave up 10 bases; unmatched junction bases: 9. Germline V gene lookup returns CDR1 SGHAT and CDR2 FQNNGV. CDR3 nucleotides: TGTGCCAGCAGCTTAGAGGCTGCGGGAGGGCGCAAGGAGCTGTTTTTT. Translating it yields CASSLEAAGGRKELFF.

The chain recombines TRBV6-1 with TRBJ1-4; TRBD1 matches at 8 bases. The CDR3 loop spans 16 amino acids. Losses at the gene ends were 1 base for V and 6 bases for J; bases not matched to a gene: 7. Germline V CDR1 and CDR2: MNHNS, SASEGT. As DNA, the CDR3 is TGTGCCAGCAGTGAAGTGGTGCAGGGGGCGTATGAAAAACTGTTTTTT. Translation gives CASSEVVQGAYEKLFF.

The chain has TRBV6-1 and TRBJ1-1; TRBD1 aligns across 7 bases. Looked up from germline, CDR1 is MNHNS and CDR2 is SASEGT. J lost 1 base, V lost 6 bases, and 5 bases had no gene match. The CDR3 sequence is 14 residues long. CDR3 residues: CASRDRTGNTEAFF. CDR3 in DNA: TGTGCCAGCAGAGACCGGACAGGGAACACTGAAGCTTTCTTT.

This clone appeared once. The V and J genes are TRBV13 and TRBJ1-2; D may be TRBD1 (6 bases). The V and J ends lost 0 bases and 6 bases respectively, with 14 bases between them. CDR1 is PRHDT and CDR2 is FYEKMQ in the germline V gene (reference sequence). This CDR3 is 15 amino acids long. CDR3 bases: TGTGCCAGCAGCTTAGGAGGGGGAGTTGGGGATGGCTACACCTTC. Protein product: CASSLGGGVGDGYTF.

V is TRBV10-3 and J is TRBJ1-5, with 8 bases fitting TRBD1. Germline lookup yields CDR1 ENHRY and CDR2 SYGVKD. The J segment lost 5 bases and the V segment lost 6 bases, leaving 9 bases of the junction unmatched. The CDR3 extends over 15 amino acids. Here the CDR3 DNA reads TGTGCCATCAGCAGAACCGGGACAGGCGATCAGCCCCAGCATTTT. It translates to CAISRTGTGDQPQHF.

The chain has TRBV5-1 and TRBJ2-2; TRBD1 aligns across 8 bases. Trimming took 1 base from V and 3 from J; bases not matched to a gene: 5. The CDR3 has 16 amino acids. Germline V gives CDR1 SGHRS, CDR2 YFSETQ. CDR3 residues: CASSLSPGGDTGELFF. The CDR3 DNA reads TGCGCCAGCAGCTTGAGCCCAGGGGGCGACACCGGGGAGCTGTTTTTT.

This clone came up a few times. The chain carries TRBV9 and TRBJ2-7, with D maybe TRBD2 (7 bases). The CDR3 contains 15 residues. V was pared by 0 bases and J by 6 bases, with 16 bases between. The germline V gene encodes CDR1 SGDLS and CDR2 YYNGEE. DNA for the CDR3: TGTGCCAGCAGCGTAGTAGGGGGGGCCGGTTCCGAGCAGTACTTC. This translates into CASSVVGGAGSEQYF.

The chain employs TRBV6-1 and TRBJ1-1, with D perhaps TRBD1 (6 bases). There are 13 residues in the CDR3. Looked up from germline, CDR1 is MNHNS and CDR2 is SASEGT. Deletions cut 6 bases from V and 1 base from J, with 9 bases between. CDR3 loop: CASSGQQNTEAFF. The CDR3 region has the DNA TGTGCCAGCAGCGGACAGCAGAACACTGAAGCTTTCTTT.

The J gene is TRBJ2-1, the V gene TRBV7-3; 14 positions agree with TRBD2. Germline V gives CDR1 SGHTA, CDR2 FQGTGA. J was trimmed by 7 bases and V by 2 bases; bases with no gene match: 4. This CDR3 is built from 16 residues. CDR3 in amino acids: CASSLEGTSGRNEQFF. DNA of the CDR3: TGTGCCAGCAGCTTAGAGGGGACTAGCGGGAGAAATGAGCAGTTCTTC.

This rearrangement joins TRBV30 to TRBJ1-4, with D tentatively TRBD1 (6 bases). The CDR3 consists of 13 residues. The germline V gene has CDR1 GTSNPN and CDR2 SVGIG (reference sequence). V was cut by 2 bases and J by 5 bases, with 9 bases left in between. CDR3 coding DNA: TGTGCCTGGAGTCGCCAGGGGAATGAAAAACTGTTTTTT. Residues: CAWSRQGNEKLFF.

The rearrangement joins TRBV28 to TRBJ1-6; D is ambiguous. CDR1 MDHEN and CDR2 SYDVKM come from the germline V gene. V shed 3 bases and J shed 2 bases, with 2 bases lying between them. The CDR3 contains 13 residues. Here the CDR3 DNA reads TGTGCCAGCAGTTTCACCTATAATTCACCCCTCCACTTT. Protein: CASSFTYNSPLHF.

This chain connects TRBV5-6 to TRBJ2-7; D gene uncertain. Trimming took 0 bases from V and 2 from J, leaving 12 bases between them. The V gene's germline CDR1 is SGHDT and CDR2 YYEEEE. The CDR3 is 15 residues long. The CDR3 DNA reads TGTGCCAGCAGCTTGGTCACTGTCGCGGCCTACGAGCAGTACTTC. It yields the protein CASSLVTVAAYEQYF.